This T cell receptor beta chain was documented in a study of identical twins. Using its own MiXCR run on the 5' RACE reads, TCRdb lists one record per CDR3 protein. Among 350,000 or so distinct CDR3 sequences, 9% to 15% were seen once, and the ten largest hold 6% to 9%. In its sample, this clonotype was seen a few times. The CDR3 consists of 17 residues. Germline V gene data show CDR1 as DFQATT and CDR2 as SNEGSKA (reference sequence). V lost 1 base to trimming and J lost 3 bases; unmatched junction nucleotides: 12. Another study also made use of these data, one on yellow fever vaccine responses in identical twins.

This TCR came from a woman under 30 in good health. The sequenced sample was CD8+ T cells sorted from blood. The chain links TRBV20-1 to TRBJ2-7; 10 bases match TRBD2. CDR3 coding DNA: TGCAGTGCTAGAGGTCCCTCACTAGCGGGAAATAACTACGAGCAGTACTTC. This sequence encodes CSARGPSLAGNNYEQYF.